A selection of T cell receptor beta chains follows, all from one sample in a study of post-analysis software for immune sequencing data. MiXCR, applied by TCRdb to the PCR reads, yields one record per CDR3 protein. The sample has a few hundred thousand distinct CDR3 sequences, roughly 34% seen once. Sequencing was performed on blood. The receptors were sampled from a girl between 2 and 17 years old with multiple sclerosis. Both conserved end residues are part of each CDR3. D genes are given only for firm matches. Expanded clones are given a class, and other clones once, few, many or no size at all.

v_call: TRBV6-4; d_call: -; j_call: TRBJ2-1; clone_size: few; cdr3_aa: CAGIEWDLGSYNEQFF; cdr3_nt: TGTGCCGGGATAGAATGGGACTTGGGCTCCTACAATGAGCAGTTCTTC
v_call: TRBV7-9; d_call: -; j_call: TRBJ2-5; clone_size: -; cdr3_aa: CASSDINQETQYF; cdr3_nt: TGTGCCAGTTCGGACATAAACCAAGAGACCCAGTACTTC
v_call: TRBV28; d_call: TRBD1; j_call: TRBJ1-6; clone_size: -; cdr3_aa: CASSSHRAGTGHSPLHF; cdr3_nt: TGTGCCAGCAGTTCACACCGGGCGGGGACAGGGCACTCACCCCTCCACTTT
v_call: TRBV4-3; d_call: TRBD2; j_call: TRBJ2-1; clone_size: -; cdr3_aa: CASSQDLARSSGRSDEQFF; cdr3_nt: TGCGCCAGCAGCCAAGATTTGGCCCGCTCTAGCGGGAGGAGCGATGAGCAGTTCTTC
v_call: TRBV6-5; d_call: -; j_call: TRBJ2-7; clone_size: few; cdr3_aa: CASSYFRQGNYEQYF; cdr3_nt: TGTGCCAGCAGTTACTTCCGGCAGGGGAACTACGAGCAGTACTTC
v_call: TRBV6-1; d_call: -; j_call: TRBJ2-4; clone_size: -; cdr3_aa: CASSEGGQNIQYF; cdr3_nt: TGTGCCAGCAGTGAGGGGGGGCAAAACATTCAGTACTTC
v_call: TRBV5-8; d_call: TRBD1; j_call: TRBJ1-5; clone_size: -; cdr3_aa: CASSLADRAGNQPQHF; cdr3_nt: TGTGCCAGCAGCTTAGCGGACAGGGCGGGCAATCAGCCCCAGCATTTT
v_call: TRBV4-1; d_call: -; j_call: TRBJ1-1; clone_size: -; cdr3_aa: CASSQVRTTEAFF; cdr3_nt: TGCGCCAGCAGCCAAGTCCGGACCACTGAAGCTTTCTTT
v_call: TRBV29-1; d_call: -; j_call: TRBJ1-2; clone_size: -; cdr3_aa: CSVEGARPGGYTF; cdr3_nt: TGCAGCGTTGAAGGGGCCCGGCCTGGCGGCTACACCTTC
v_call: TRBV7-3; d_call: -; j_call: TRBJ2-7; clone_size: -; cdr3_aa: CASSFSGESLNSYEQYF; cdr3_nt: TGTGCCAGCAGCTTCTCGGGGGAATCTCTTAACTCCTACGAGCAGTACTTC
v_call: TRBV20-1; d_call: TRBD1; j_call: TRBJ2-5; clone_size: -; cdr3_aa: CSAPGTAKETQYF; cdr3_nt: TGCAGCGCCCCCGGGACAGCCAAAGAGACCCAGTACTTC
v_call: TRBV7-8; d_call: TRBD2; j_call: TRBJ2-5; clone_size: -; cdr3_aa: CASDLHGGASETQYF; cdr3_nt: TGTGCCAGCGACTTACACGGGGGGGCGAGTGAGACCCAGTACTTC
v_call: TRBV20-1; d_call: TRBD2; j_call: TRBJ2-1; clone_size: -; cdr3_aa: CSARDPTGGGNEQFF; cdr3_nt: TGCAGTGCTAGAGATCCGACGGGGGGTGGCAATGAGCAGTTCTTC